Below, 18 T cell receptor beta chains from the same sample are listed, as sequenced in a study of T cells expressing NK-cell markers. TCRdb reprocessed the 5' RACE reads and reports one entry per CDR3 protein, with no DNA. Its listing shows some 500,000 distinct CDR3 sequences. The sample taken for sequencing was blood T cells: a sorted CD56 or NKG2C T cell subset, CD4+ or CD8+ T cells, or bulk PBMC T cells (not recorded which). The receptor source for this set is a woman aged 45-65 years in good health.

The V call is TRBV12-5, the J call TRBJ2-4. The CDR3 runs to 14 residues. Germline assignment: CDR1 LGHNT and CDR2 FRNRAP. The CDR3 loop is CASGTSLAKNIQYF. Using reference TRBV12-5 and TRBJ2-4 for the parts outside the CDR3, the full variable domain is DARVTQTPRHKVTEMGQEVTMRCQPILGHNTVFWYRQTMMQGLELLAYFRNRAPLDDSGMPKDRFSAEMPDATLATLKIQPSEPRDSAVYFCASGTSLAKNIQYFGAGTRLSVL.

The chain has TRBV29-1 and TRBJ1-5. CDR3 length equals 14 residues. Germline CDR1 SQVTM, CDR2 ANQGSEA. The CDR3 spells CSVASYGRDEPQHF.

J is TRBJ2-7 and V is TRBV20-1; the D gene TCRdb calls, TRBD2, cannot be checked with no DNA. In germline, CDR1 is DFQATT, CDR2 SNEGSKA (reference sequence). This CDR3 contains 15 residues. The CDR3 spells CSATGPPRGTYEQYF.

This rearrangement joins TRBV28 to TRBJ2-5; the TCRdb D gene call, TRBD2, has no DNA to confirm it. The CDR3 totals 14 residues. The germline gives CDR1 MDHEN, CDR2 SYDVKM. The CDR3 protein is CASSSGLVVETQYF.

The gene calls are TRBV19 and TRBJ2-5; TCRdb gives TRBD1 as the D gene, but with no DNA this cannot be confirmed. In germline, CDR1 is LNHDA, CDR2 SQIVND (reference sequence). The CDR3 covers 14 residues. CDR3 residues: CASSFLGPQETQYF. Together with reference TRBV19 and TRBJ2-5, the CDR3 gives the full variable domain: DGGITQSPKYLFRKEGQNVTLSCEQNLNHDAMYWYRQDPGQGLRLIYYSQIVNDFQKGDIAEGYSVSREKKESFPLTVTSAQKNPTAFYLCASSFLGPQETQYFGPGTRLLVL.

The rearrangement joins TRBV10-2 to TRBJ2-3; the D call of TRBD2 rests on TCRdb alone, since no DNA is present to check it. Germline CDR1 reads WSHSY; CDR2 reads SAAADI. CDR3 size: 13 residues. CDR3 region: CATGPRLVDTQYF.

The chain recombines TRBV7-8 with TRBJ2-7; TCRdb selects TRBD2, and the lack of DNA leaves this call unchecked. Per the germline V gene, CDR1 is SGHVS and CDR2 is FQNEAQ. The CDR3 spans 18 residues. The CDR3 loop reads CASSPVAGGLRPDYEQYF.

V usage is TRBV11-2 and J usage is TRBJ2-7; there is no DNA to check the TCRdb D call of TRBD2. Germline CDR1 reads SGHAT; CDR2 reads FQNNGV. This CDR3 is built from 15 residues. The chain's CDR3 is CASSLDLPLRYEQYF.

This sequence joins TRBV30 and TRBJ1-5; TCRdb indicates TRBD1, and absent DNA this call remains unverified. CDR1 is GTSNPN and CDR2 is SVGIG in the germline V gene (reference sequence). CDR3 length: 14 residues. The CDR3 loop reads CAWSVLQGNQPQHF.

The rearrangement joins TRBV12-3 or TRBV12-4 to TRBJ1-1; TCRdb names TRBD1, which stays unverified in the absence of DNA. The CDR3 runs 18 residues. The CDR3 sequence: CASSSPPRRGNMNTEAFF.

The CDR3 sequence: CASSRRGGDTQYF. This chain joins TRBV19 and TRBJ2-3; TCRdb returns TRBD1, unconfirmable since there is no DNA. CDR3 length: 13 residues. The germline gives CDR1 LNHDA, CDR2 SQIVND (reference sequence).

V and J are TRBV3-1 and TRBJ1-3; the D call of TRBD1 rests on TCRdb alone, since no DNA is present to check it. Per the germline V gene, CDR1 is LGHDT and CDR2 is YNNKEL (reference sequence). This CDR3 is 18 amino acids long. The CDR3: CASSHPKGQSASGNTIYF.

The CDR3 loop reads CASSQADPYQETQYF. The chain links TRBV3-1 to TRBJ2-5. CDR3 size: 15 residues. From germline, CDR1 is LGHDT and CDR2 YNNKEL (reference sequence).

The V and J genes are TRBV10-3 and TRBJ2-2; lacking DNA, the TRBD1 call made by TCRdb goes unchecked. The CDR3 is 18 amino acids. Per germline, CDR1 ENHRY and CDR2 SYGVKD. CDR3 sequence: CAISAQRRTGDITGELFF.

The chain links TRBV5-6 to TRBJ2-2; as DNA is missing, the TRBD1 call by TCRdb cannot be tested. Per the germline V gene, CDR1 is SGHDT and CDR2 is YYEEEE. The CDR3 covers 15 residues. CDR3 amino acids: CASSVYGRGTGELFF.

The V and J genes are TRBV15 and TRBJ2-5. Per germline, CDR1 LNHNV and CDR2 YYDKDF (reference sequence). The CDR3 extends over 13 amino acids. The CDR3 sequence: CATSRDPGATQYF.

The rearrangement uses TRBV12-3 or TRBV12-4 and TRBJ2-1. The CDR3 is 12 amino acids. This chain's CDR3 is CASSFGVGEQFF.

The chain joins TRBV27 to TRBJ1-5; without DNA, the TCRdb call of TRBD1 cannot be checked. Per the germline V gene, CDR1 is MNHEY and CDR2 is SMNVEV (reference sequence). CDR3 length equals 14 residues. The CDR3 spells CASSRELTNQPQHF.